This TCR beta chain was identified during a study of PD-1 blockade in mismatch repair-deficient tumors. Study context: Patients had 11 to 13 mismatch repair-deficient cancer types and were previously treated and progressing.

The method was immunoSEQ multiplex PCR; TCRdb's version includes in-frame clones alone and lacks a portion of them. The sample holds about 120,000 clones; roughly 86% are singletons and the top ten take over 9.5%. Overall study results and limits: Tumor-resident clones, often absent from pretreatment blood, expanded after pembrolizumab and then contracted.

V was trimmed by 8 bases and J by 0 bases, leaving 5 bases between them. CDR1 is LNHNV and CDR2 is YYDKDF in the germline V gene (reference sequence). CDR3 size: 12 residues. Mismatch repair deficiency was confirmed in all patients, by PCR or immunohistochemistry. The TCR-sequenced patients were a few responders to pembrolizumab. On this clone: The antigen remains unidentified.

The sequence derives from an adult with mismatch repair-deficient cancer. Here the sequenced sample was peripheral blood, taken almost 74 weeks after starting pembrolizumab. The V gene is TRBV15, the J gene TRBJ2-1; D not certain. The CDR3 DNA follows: TGTGCCACCGGGCCCTCCTACAATGAGCAGTTCTTC. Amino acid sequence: CATGPSYNEQFF.